This T cell receptor (beta chain) was sequenced during a study of CD8 T cells in Susac syndrome (dated by TCRdb to about 2019). About the investigation overall: Among the sequenced Susac syndrome patients, 5 or 6 had clinically active disease and roughly eight were in clinical remission. At blood withdrawal, Susac syndrome patients were either therapy-naive, taking corticosteroids (in some cases with IVIg as well), or taking IVIg alone. Whether CD8+ T cell activation and differentiation in Susac syndrome was antigen driven was tested using repertoire sequencing.

According to the germline V gene, CDR1 reads SQVTM and CDR2 reads ANQGSEA. The CDR3 runs 14 amino acids, cysteine and phenylalanine included. Kept here is only the CDR3 DNA, which spans 42 bases and is read in frame from base 1. V ends up 7 bases short and J 5 bases short, with an unmatched junction base count of 10. As regards this clonotype: The antigen it recognizes is unknown. It has no much larger one-base neighbor in the sample; base qualities were not kept.

High-throughput TCR beta sequencing profiled peripheral blood CD8+ and CD4+ T cells from healthy donors, Susac syndrome patients and multiple sclerosis patients. The Susac syndrome patients fulfilled recently defined diagnostic criteria for either definite or probable disease. Bulk CD8+ and CD4+ T cells were purified by magnetic negative isolation, whereas CD8+ TEMRA cells were enriched by FACS. Blood was drawn into EDTA tubes, processed within 24 hours, and PBMCs were isolated by density gradient centrifugation. PBMCs intended for TCR sequencing were frozen in liquid nitrogen and were later thawed in a 37 degrees C water bath. A purity of at least 90% was achieved for sorted or isolated CD4+, CD8+ and CD8+ TEMRA cells. RNA was extracted with the RNeasy kit and roughly 0.45 to 1 ug was reverse transcribed using random hexamers. The immunoSEQ multiplex PCR assay, covering 54 Vbeta and 13 Jbeta segments, was used to amplify TCR beta CDR3 regions. PCR amplification bias was corrected using a synthetic template baseline for primer optimization and computational correction. In the original analysis: Reads were annotated to V, D and J genes per IMGT and analyzed with immunoSEQ Analyzer, keeping only productive sequences. To calculate clonality, Shannon entropy was normalized by log2 of the number of productive unique sequences and then subtracted from one. For each patient and control, public and private clones were evaluated among the 100 most prevalent clones. Clones were defined as Susac-specific if absent from the healthy and MS cohorts, from around 1,000 published viral clones and from other ImmuneACCESS disease sequences. TCRdb's own reprocessing of the public reads used fastp at Q25 and MiXCR and kept productive beta chains. Rows matching on CDR3 protein sequence are summarized as one entry with the most common DNA and genes. TCRdb's processing, not the authors' own work, is the source of the V and J calls. This sample lists 240,000 or so distinct CDR3 sequences; approximately 95% were detected once. 0.095% to 0.12% of the sample is held by the ten biggest clonotypes.

Here is what the overall study found, with its caveats: The TCR sequencing and HLA analysis was acknowledged to have included a relatively small number of individuals. In the CD4+ T cell repertoire of Susac syndrome patients, clonal expansion was not detected.

The receptor was derived from a human donor with Susac syndrome. The sample consisted of CD4+ T cells from PBMCs. The sequence links TRBV29-1 to TRBJ2-3, with 9 central nucleotides matching TRBD2. In nucleotides, the sequence is TGCAGCGCGATAGGACTAGCGAGGATAGATACGCAGTATTTT. This translates into CSAIGLARIDTQYF.